The next 30 T cell receptor beta chains were all read from a single sample in a study of shared clonotypes between healthy human individuals. TCRdb keeps only in-frame clones here, not all; method: immunoSEQ multiplex PCR. Among 1.5 million to 2.5 million clones, around 96% were seen once, and the ten largest hold 1% to 1.5%. Cells designated naive CD8 were CD45RO-negative and were positively selected for CCR7, with terminally differentiated effector memory CD45RA+ cells excluded. The sample was naive CD8+ T cells sorted from blood. Every receptor here comes from a man between 18 and 35 years old in good health.

V is TRBV10-1 and J is TRBJ2-3; a weak D match, TRBD2 (6 bases). V was pared by 3 bases and J by 5 bases, with 12 bases between. CDR1 WNHNN and CDR2 SYGVQD come from the germline V gene (reference sequence). The CDR3 runs 14 residues. CDR3: CASSDGGVEDTQYF. CDR3 DNA: TGCGCCAGCAGTGACGGGGGAGTTGAAGATACGCAGTATTTT.

The sample holds one count of this clone. The rearrangement links TRBV4-2 to TRBJ2-2; TRBD2 aligns across 8 bases. CDR3 length: 17 residues. Germline CDR1 and CDR2: LGHNA and YNFKEQ. Trimming took 4 bases from V and 3 from J; bases not matched to a gene: 10. Here the CDR3 reads CASSPQTGGADTGELFF. The CDR3, as DNA: TGTGCCAGCAGCCCCCAAACGGGGGGGGCGGACACCGGGGAGCTGTTTTTT.

The chain is built from TRBV27 and TRBJ1-2, with TRBD1 matching 9 bases. Per the germline V gene, CDR1 is MNHEY and CDR2 is SMNVEV (reference sequence). The CDR3 is made up of 17 amino acids. V lost 2 bases, J lost 2 bases, and 9 bases stayed unmatched. The CDR3 coding sequence is TGTGCCAGCAGTTTACTCGTAGGCGGACAGGGGAACTATGGCTACACCTTC. Protein sequence: CASSLLVGGQGNYGYTF.

This chain links TRBV27 with TRBJ1-2; 11 bases align to TRBD1. V trimming: 5 bases; J trimming: 3 bases; junction bases outside the gene matches: 5. The CDR3 extends over 15 amino acids. Germline CDR1 reads MNHEY; CDR2 reads SMNVEV (reference sequence). CDR3 in amino acids: CASSPLGQGDYGYTF. CDR3 sequence (DNA): TGTGCCAGCAGTCCCCTGGGACAGGGGGACTATGGCTACACCTTC.

The V call is TRBV6-1, the J call TRBJ1-1; TRBD1 might be the D (5 bases). The V gene lost 4 bases and the J gene lost 6 bases, with 9 bases spanning the gap. Germline CDR1 reads MNHNS; CDR2 reads SASEGT. The CDR3 length is 12 residues. CDR3 bases: TGTGCCAGCAGTGGAGTGGGGCCTGAAGCTTTCTTT. Amino acid sequence: CASSGVGPEAFF.

This chain links TRBV15 with TRBJ2-7; either TRBD1 or TRBD2 may fit D (6 bases each). Germline-derived CDR1 and CDR2 are LNHNV and YYDKDF (reference sequence). The V end was cut by 3 bases, the J end by 4 bases, with 19 bases between. CDR3 length: 16 amino acids. CDR3 sequence (DNA): TGTGCCACCAGCAGGGGGAGGACAGAGGGATCATACGAGCAGTACTTC. Residues: CATSRGRTEGSYEQYF.

The J gene is TRBJ1-1, the V gene TRBV5-1; D gene ambiguous. Trimming shortened V by 1 base and J by 7 bases, and 17 bases separated the two germline ends. The CDR3 loop spans 15 amino acids. The germline CDR1 and CDR2 sequences are SGHRS and YFSETQ. CDR3 DNA sequence: TGCGCCAGCAGCTTGTATCCGGCAGATGGCCTTGAAGCTTTCTTT. Amino acid sequence: CASSLYPADGLEAFF.

Of note for this clone: One end of the junction does not line up with germline, which may come from a read error. CDR3 in amino acids: CASSLETAGVPYEQYF. CDR3 in DNA: TGTGCTAGCAGCTTAGAAACAGCGGGAGTCCCCTACGAGCAGTACTTC. J is TRBJ2-7 and V is TRBV7-7, with TRBD2 matching over 8 bases. This CDR3 is built from 16 residues. Germline lookup yields CDR1 SSHAT and CDR2 FNYEAQ (reference sequence).

The genes are TRBV9 and TRBJ1-3, with TRBD1 identical over 7 bases. Per germline, CDR1 SGDLS and CDR2 YYNGEE. Trimming took 3 bases from V and 3 from J; bases not matched to a gene: 3. This CDR3 is 14 amino acids long. CDR3 nucleotides: TGTGCCAGCAGCGATGACAGGGATGGAAACACCATATATTTT. Protein sequence: CASSDDRDGNTIYF. The variable domain in full, completed from reference TRBV9 and TRBJ1-3, reads DSGVTQTPKHLITATGQRVTLRCSPRSGDLSVYWYQQSLDQGLQFLIQYYNGEERAKGNILERFSAQQFPDLHSELNLSSLELGDSALYFCASSDDRDGNTIYFGEGSWLTVV.

As to this clone: This sample includes further DNA sequences coding for the same CDR3. The rearrangement links TRBV29-1 to TRBJ1-3; tentative D call: TRBD1 (5 bases). The V end was cut by 5 bases, the J end by 2 bases, with 7 bases between. The CDR3 is 12 residues long. Germline-derived CDR1 and CDR2 are SQVTM and ANQGSEA. The CDR3 DNA is TGCAGCGTTCAGGGAACTGGAAACACCATATATTTT. This codes for CSVQGTGNTIYF. Full variable domain (outside the CDR3, taken from reference TRBV29-1 and TRBJ1-3): SAVISQKPSRDICQRGTSLTIQCQVDSQVTMMFWYRQQPGQSLTLIATANQGSEATYESGFVIDKFPISRPNLTFSTLTVSNMSPEDSSIYLCSVQGTGNTIYFGEGSWLTVV.

The genes are TRBV4-1 and TRBJ1-5; unclear D gene. This CDR3 is built from 15 residues. CDR1 is MGHRA, CDR2 YSYEKL, per germline. Trimming took off 1 base at V and 3 bases at J, with 10 bases between the two ends. In DNA, the CDR3 is TGCGCCAGCAGCCAAGGTCTGGTGGACAATCAGCCCCAGCATTTT. Amino acids: CASSQGLVDNQPQHF.

The rearrangement uses TRBV19 and TRBJ1-2; a possible D gene is TRBD1 (5 bases). Trimming pared 7 bases from V and 5 bases from J, leaving 17 bases between. Germline V gene data show CDR1 as LNHDA and CDR2 as SQIVND (reference sequence). The CDR3 consists of 14 residues. CDR3 protein: CASKYGEGTYGYTF. For the CDR3, the DNA is TGTGCCAGTAAATATGGGGAGGGGACGTATGGCTACACCTTC.

This chain connects TRBV7-6 to TRBJ2-1; the match to TRBD2 covers 10 bases. CDR3 size: 14 residues. CDR1 SGHVS and CDR2 FNYEAQ come from the germline V gene. V shed 7 bases and J 6 bases; nucleotides not matched to a gene: 6. The CDR3, as DNA: TGTGCCAGCATGAGCGGGGGGGAATTCAATGAGCAGTTCTTC. This codes for CASMSGGEFNEQFF.

The chain recombines TRBV9 with TRBJ2-2; TRBD2 matches 13 bases. Germline assignment: CDR1 SGDLS and CDR2 YYNGEE. This CDR3 has 19 residues. V lost 4 bases, J lost 5 bases, and 14 bases stayed unmatched. CDR3 coding DNA: TGTGCCAGCAGCCCCCGCCCAGGGACTAGCGGGATTTGGACCGGGGAGCTGTTTTTT. Translation: CASSPRPGTSGIWTGELFF.

This chain joins TRBV9 and TRBJ2-2; no reliable D call. CDR1 and CDR2 from the germline V gene are SGDLS and YYNGEE. V lost 0 bases, J lost 1 base, and 13 bases lay in between. This CDR3 is 17 amino acids long. In nucleotides, the CDR3 is TGTGCCAGCAGCGTAGATGGCGTCCTTTTGAACACCGGGGAGCTGTTTTTT. Its protein is CASSVDGVLLNTGELFF.

In nucleotides, the CDR3 is TGCGCCAGCAGCCAAGGGGACCGGAACGGGAGGATCGAGCAGTACTTC. It yields the protein CASSQGDRNGRIEQYF. This sequence joins TRBV4-1 and TRBJ2-7, with 7 bases that match TRBD2. Germline V gene sequence: CDR1 MGHRA, CDR2 YSYEKL. Trimming at V came to 1 base and at J to 6 bases, leaving 12 bases not matched to a gene. CDR3 length: 16 amino acids.

DNA for the CDR3: TGCGCCAGCAGTGAGTCACGGGGAAGGTCATGGAATGAGCAGTTCTTC. Protein sequence: CASSESRGRSWNEQFF. The V gene is TRBV10-2, the J gene TRBJ2-1, with D maybe TRBD2 (5 bases). Germline lookup yields CDR1 WSHSY and CDR2 SAAADI. Trimming removed 0 bases from V and 7 bases from J, with 16 bases in between. CDR3 size: 16 residues.

This chain joins TRBV7-8 and TRBJ2-7; D remains ambiguous. This CDR3 is 14 amino acids long. Germline lookup yields CDR1 SGHVS and CDR2 FQNEAQ. V lost 1 base and J lost 2, with 9 bases in between. CDR3 sequence: CASSLEPYTYEQYF. CDR3 DNA: TGTGCCAGCAGCTTAGAGCCATATACCTACGAGCAGTACTTC.

The chain has TRBV27 and TRBJ1-5; D gene uncertain. From germline, CDR1 is MNHEY and CDR2 SMNVEV (reference sequence). The CDR3 contains 14 residues. V lost 2 bases to trimming and J lost 6 bases, with 11 bases between them. This CDR3 reads CASSLVPEPQPQHF. Here the CDR3 DNA reads TGTGCCAGCAGTTTAGTTCCCGAGCCTCAGCCCCAGCATTTT.

The chain uses TRBV11-2 and TRBJ2-5; 7 nucleotides match TRBD2. The ends lost 1 base at V and 0 bases at J; junction bases unmatched: 2. This CDR3 has 15 amino acids. CDR1 is SGHAT and CDR2 is FQNNGV in the germline V gene. The CDR3 region is CASSLVAGNQETQYF. The CDR3 DNA follows: TGTGCCAGCAGCTTAGTAGCGGGTAACCAAGAGACCCAGTACTTC.

The chain joins TRBV27 to TRBJ2-5, with a tentative D call TRBD1 (6 bases). This CDR3 spans 15 amino acids. V was trimmed by 5 bases and J by 5 bases, leaving 18 bases between them. Germline-derived CDR1 and CDR2 are MNHEY and SMNVEV (reference sequence). Here the CDR3 DNA reads TGTGCCAGCAGTACATCGGGACACCGAGGGGAGACCCAGTACTTC. Translated: CASSTSGHRGETQYF.

This rearrangement joins TRBV14 to TRBJ1-4, with 7 positions matching TRBD1. Germline assignment: CDR1 SGHDN and CDR2 FVKESK. This CDR3 contains 17 residues. After removal of 3 bases from V and 3 bases from J, the junction contained 10 bases not matched to a gene. The chain's CDR3 is CASSHLSTGTANEKLFF. Written as DNA, the CDR3 is TGTGCCAGCAGCCACCTTTCTACCGGGACAGCTAATGAAAAACTGTTTTTT.

The chain has TRBV13 and TRBJ2-2; D may match TRBD1 or TRBD2 (6 bases each). Looked up from germline, CDR1 is PRHDT and CDR2 is FYEKMQ (reference sequence). This CDR3 has 15 amino acids. V lost 4 bases and J 2 bases, leaving 11 bases between the germline ends. The DNA for the CDR3 is TGTGCCAGCAGCTCCCGGGGGCCAAACACCGGGGAGCTGTTTTTT. It translates to CASSSRGPNTGELFF.

As to this clone: Other DNA variants within this sample encode the same CDR3. The chain has TRBV7-9 and TRBJ1-6; D is ambiguous. The CDR3 is 14 amino acids. V gave up 1 base and J gave up 7 bases, with 8 bases separating them. The germline V gene encodes CDR1 SEHNR and CDR2 FQNEAQ (reference sequence). The CDR3 protein is CASSLGGGNSPLHF. CDR3 bases: TGTGCCAGCAGCTTAGGGGGAGGGAATTCACCCCTCCACTTT.

The rearrangement links TRBV7-2 to TRBJ1-2; maybe TRBD1 (5 bases). V was clipped by 5 bases and J by 9 bases, with 28 bases between them. The CDR3 is made up of 17 amino acids. The germline V gene has CDR1 SGHTA and CDR2 FQGNSA. DNA for the CDR3: TGTGCCAGCAGCCTGAATAAGGGGAGAGCGAATCAAGGGAGCTACACCTTC. This codes for CASSLNKGRANQGSYTF.

The chain joins TRBV30 to TRBJ2-1; 7 bases line up with TRBD1. Germline V gene sequence: CDR1 GTSNPN, CDR2 SVGIG (reference sequence). The CDR3 is made up of 14 amino acids. With 4 bases clipped from V and 0 bases from J, the junction kept 3 bases outside the gene matches. Written as DNA, the CDR3 is TGTGCCTGGAACCGGGACAGCTCCTACAATGAGCAGTTCTTC. It codes for CAWNRDSSYNEQFF.

The chain carries TRBV7-9 and TRBJ1-2; D gene ambiguous. This CDR3 has 15 amino acids. V gave up 3 bases and J gave up 5 bases, with 16 bases separating them. Germline lookup yields CDR1 SEHNR and CDR2 FQNEAQ (reference sequence). In DNA form, the CDR3 reads TGTGCCAGCAGCTTCACTCTTGTGGGAATGTATGGCTACACCTTC. Translated, it gives CASSFTLVGMYGYTF.

The CDR3 sequence: CASSLDRGNTEAFF. For the CDR3, the DNA is TGCGCCAGCAGCCTCGACAGGGGGAACACTGAAGCTTTCTTT. The chain recombines TRBV4-1 with TRBJ1-1, with 8 bases matching TRBD1. The germline gives CDR1 MGHRA, CDR2 YSYEKL. This CDR3 contains 14 residues. Trimming at V came to 4 bases and at J to 1 base, leaving 2 bases not matched to a gene.

The chain has TRBV7-8 and TRBJ2-7; D unresolved. With 4 bases removed from V and 3 bases from J, the gap between germline ends came to 10 bases. Germline V gives CDR1 SGHVS, CDR2 FQNEAQ. The length of the CDR3 is 13 residues. Here the CDR3 DNA reads TGTGCCAGCAGCTCGACCCCTCACTACGAGCAGTACTTC. This gives the protein CASSSTPHYEQYF. The full variable domain, rest sourced from reference TRBV7-8 and TRBJ2-7, is GAGVSQSPRYKVAKRGQDVALRCDPISGHVSLFWYQQALGQGPEFLTYFQNEAQLDKSGLPSDRFFAERPEGSVSTLKIQRTQQEDSAVYLCASSSTPHYEQYFGPGTRLTVT.

This clone was seen just once. The gene calls are TRBV7-2 and TRBJ1-1; D gene uncertain. V shed 0 bases and J shed 6 bases, with 17 bases lying between them. In germline, CDR1 is SGHTA, CDR2 FQGNSA. The CDR3 is 16 amino acids. The CDR3 loop reads CASSLAPAGVNPEAFF. The CDR3, as DNA: TGTGCCAGCAGCTTAGCGCCAGCAGGCGTGAATCCTGAAGCTTTCTTT.